This T cell receptor beta chain was documented in a study of blood T cell repertoires in COVID-19. This table comes from immunoSEQ multiplex PCR, and its TCRdb copy is limited to in-frame clones, with some not included. In the table there are around 260,000 clones, roughly 86% of which are singletons. Trimming took 5 bases from V and 0 from J, leaving 17 bases between them. CDR3 length: 17 amino acids. The germline V gene has CDR1 SNHLY and CDR2 FYNNEI. The genes are TRBV2 and TRBJ2-4, with D perhaps matching TRBD1 (6 bases). The sample comprised peripheral blood. The source of this sequence is a man between 18 and 29 years old with active or convalescent COVID-19. This chain's CDR3 is CASSKIGQSLAKNIQYF. The CDR3, as DNA: TGTGCCAGCAGTAAGATAGGACAGAGCCTAGCCAAAAACATTCAGTACTTC.